The rows below give T cell receptor beta chains drawn from one sample of a study of blood T cell repertoires in COVID-19. Here immunoSEQ multiplex PCR was the method, and the copy in TCRdb shows in-frame clones only, minus some. The table shows fewer than 300,000 clones, with more than 85% occurring only once. Sequenced input: peripheral blood. All receptors come from a woman aged 25-40 years with COVID-19, enrolled during active disease. The CDR3 runs from the conserved cysteine through the conserved F or W. The order of the fields is clone size, J gene, D gene, V gene, CDR3 DNA, CDR3 protein. D genes are given only for firm matches. Part of the rows lack a size; the others show once, few, many or a class for expanded clones.

-	TRBJ2-7	TRBD1	TRBV9	TGTGCCAGCAGCGTAGCGGGACCGGGACAGGGGCATTACGAGCAGTACTTC	CASSVAGPGQGHYEQYF
-	TRBJ1-1	-	TRBV30	TGTGCCTGGGGGGGACTGACTAACACTGAAGCTTTCTTT	CAWGGLTNTEAFF
-	TRBJ2-3	-	TRBV27	TGTGCCAGCAGTCTTGGCACAGATACGCAGTATTTT	CASSLGTDTQYF
-	TRBJ1-2	-	TRBV6-4	TGTGCCAGCAGTGAGGGAGGCAGCTACACCTTC	CASSEGGSYTF
-	TRBJ1-6	TRBD1	TRBV10-3	TGTGCCATCAGTCAGGGGGTGCTCCGAGACCCCCTTCCCCTCCACTTT	CAISQGVLRDPLPLHF
-	TRBJ1-2	TRBD1	TRBV2	TGTGCCAGCAGTGAATTACCGGGACAGGGAAGGGGCTACACCTTC	CASSELPGQGRGYTF
-	TRBJ2-1	-	TRBV30	TGTGCCTGGAGGGAGCGGGTTAGCTCCTACAATGAGCAGTTCTTC	CAWRERVSSYNEQFF
-	TRBJ2-5	-	TRBV25-1	TGTGCCAGCAGCCACCCATGGGGGGAAGAGACCCAGTACTTC	CASSHPWGEETQYF
once	TRBJ1-1	TRBD1	TRBV12-3/TRBV12-4	TGTGCCAGCAGTTTGTTGGAGACAGGGTGGGCTTTCTTT	CASSLLETGWAFF
-	TRBJ1-3	-	TRBV6-5	TGTGCCAGCAGCACGGCCCGCGGCTCTGGAAACACCATATATTTT	CASSTARGSGNTIYF
-	TRBJ2-1	TRBD2	TRBV4-2	TGTGCCAGCAGCCAAGTCAGTGGAGCGGGAGGCCAGAATGAGCAGTTCTTC	CASSQVSGAGGQNEQFF
-	TRBJ1-2	-	TRBV3-1/TRBV3-2	TGTGCCAGCAGCCAAGGCAGGGCTGGCTACACCTTC	CASSQGRAGYTF
once	TRBJ2-3	-	TRBV27	TGTGCCAGCAGAAAAACAGGGTACGCGGCAGATACGCAGTATTTT	CASRKTGYAADTQYF
-	TRBJ2-3	-	TRBV6-5	TGTGCCAGCAGACGGGGGTCGGAGACGCAGTATTTT	CASRRGSETQYF
-	TRBJ1-1	TRBD1	TRBV5-4	TGTGCCAGCAGCGACATTGGGACAGGGGGCCTTGAAGCTTTCTTT	CASSDIGTGGLEAFF
-	TRBJ1-1	-	TRBV7-9	TGTGCCAGCAGCGCCTACGGACAGATTGAAGCTTTCTTT	CASSAYGQIEAFF
-	TRBJ1-1	-	TRBV5-1	TGCGCCAGCAAAATCGCCCCGCAGATGAACACTGAAGCTTTCTTT	CASKIAPQMNTEAFF
-	TRBJ2-5	-	TRBV5-6	TGTGCCAGCAGCTTGTTGGAGGAGCTGGGGGGAGAGACCCAGTACTTC	CASSLLEELGGETQYF
-	TRBJ2-1	TRBD2	TRBV5-1	TGCGCCAGCAGCTCCCTAGCGGGAGGGCCGGACAATGAGCAGTTCTTC	CASSSLAGGPDNEQFF
-	TRBJ2-7	TRBD1	TRBV7-3	TGTGCCAGCAGCAAAGACAGGGGGTATTCCGAGCAGTACTTC	CASSKDRGYSEQYF
once	TRBJ2-1	-	TRBV5-1	TGCGCCAGCAGCTTGGGGGGAGCGAGTAATGAGCAGTTCTTC	CASSLGGASNEQFF
once	TRBJ2-7	TRBD2	TRBV6-5	TGTGCCAGCACAGCGCTTCTAGCGGGAGCCTACGAGCAGTACTTC	CASTALLAGAYEQYF
-	TRBJ2-7	-	TRBV12-5	TGTGCTAGTGGTTTGGTACCCCAGGTCGAAGGGGACGAGCAGTACTTC	CASGLVPQVEGDEQYF
-	TRBJ2-1	-	TRBV11-2	TGTGCCAGCAGCACTTTCAGGGGCCCCAGCCATGAGCAGTTCTTC	CASSTFRGPSHEQFF
-	TRBJ1-3	-	TRBV27	TGTGCCAGCAGTTTCGGAGTTGGAAACACCATATATTTT	CASSFGVGNTIYF
-	TRBJ2-7	-	TRBV27	TGTGCCAGCAGTTTGGAGACCCGGCGAGGAGAGCAGTACTTC	CASSLETRRGEQYF
-	TRBJ1-5	-	TRBV7-8	TGTGCCAGCAGCTTAGCGGCAGGGGATCAGCCCCAGCATTTT	CASSLAAGDQPQHF
-	TRBJ1-2	-	TRBV5-1	TGCGCCAGCAGCTTGGGAGAGACAGCCCTCTATGGCTACACCTTC	CASSLGETALYGYTF
-	TRBJ2-7	-	TRBV3-1/TRBV3-2	TGTGCCAGCAGCCACGGGACACTATACGAGCAGTACTTC	CASSHGTLYEQYF
-	TRBJ1-2	-	TRBV2	TGTGCCAGCAGTGTGGGGGGGCAGGGCTATGGCTACACCTTC	CASSVGGQGYGYTF
-	TRBJ2-1	TRBD2	TRBV5-1	TGCGCCAGCAAACAGGGACTAGCGGGAAGTGAGCAGTTCTTC	CASKQGLAGSEQFF
-	TRBJ2-1	-	TRBV3-1/TRBV3-2	TGTGCCAGCAGCCCCCGCCCGAGGAATGAGCAGTTCTTC	CASSPRPRNEQFF
-	TRBJ2-1	TRBD2	TRBV4-2	TGTGCCAGCAGCCAAGAAATACTAGCGGGAGCCGGGGAGCAGTTCTTC	CASSQEILAGAGEQFF
-	TRBJ1-4	-	TRBV5-4	TGTGCCAGCAGCCGACAGGCGACTAATGAAAAACTGTTTTTT	CASSRQATNEKLFF
-	TRBJ1-5	-	TRBV6-5	TGTGCCAGCAGTCGGGACATAAGAACTCAGCCCCAGCATTTT	CASSRDIRTQPQHF
once	TRBJ2-7	TRBD2	TRBV29-1	TGCAGCGTGATAAGCGGGAGCTACGAGCAGTACTTC	CSVISGSYEQYF
once	TRBJ1-2	TRBD1	TRBV28	TGTGCCAGCAGTCCCGGGGGGCAGGGGGCGCGGGGCTACACCTTC	CASSPGGQGARGYTF
-	TRBJ2-5	TRBD1	TRBV4-1	TGCGCCAGCAGCCAAGGGACAGGGGAAGAGACCCAGTACTTC	CASSQGTGEETQYF
-	TRBJ2-7	TRBD1	TRBV30	TGTGCCTGGAACTACGGACAGGGCTCCTACGAGCAGTACTTC	CAWNYGQGSYEQYF
-	TRBJ2-1	TRBD2	TRBV11-3	TGTGCCAGCAGCCCCCGAAATAAGATGGGGACTAGACAACAGCAGTTCTTC	CASSPRNKMGTRQQQFF
-	TRBJ2-1	TRBD2	TRBV10-3	TGTGCCATCAGCGAGCGGGAGGGCTACAATGAGCAGTTCTTC	CAISEREGYNEQFF
-	TRBJ1-5	TRBD1	TRBV5-1	TGCGCCAGCAGCTTGAGCGGACAGGGACCCCAGCATTTT	CASSLSGQGPQHF
once	TRBJ1-5	-	TRBV18	TGTGCCAGCTCACTCGGACACAATAGCAATCAGCCCCAGCATTTT	CASSLGHNSNQPQHF
-	TRBJ1-2	TRBD1	TRBV27	TGTGCCAGCTGCTCCGGGACAGGGCGTGGGGGCTACACCTTC	CASCSGTGRGGYTF
-	TRBJ2-5	-	TRBV11-2	TGTGCCAGCAGCCACCTGATGGGTAGAGGGGAGACCCAGTACTTC	CASSHLMGRGETQYF
-	TRBJ2-1	TRBD2	TRBV30	TGTGCCTGGACTAGCGGGACCTACAATGAGCAGTTCTTC	CAWTSGTYNEQFF
-	TRBJ2-1	-	TRBV11-2	TGTGCCAGCGGGGTAGCGGAGTACAATGAGCAGTTCTTC	CASGVAEYNEQFF
-	TRBJ2-3	-	TRBV6-5	TGTGCCAGCAGTTACTTGCGGTCGACAGATACGCAGTATTTT	CASSYLRSTDTQYF